This T cell receptor (beta chain) derives from a study of blood T cell repertoires in COVID-19. About the research overall: Some COVID-19 samples were acute and others convalescent; all came from the United States, Italy and Spain. The cDNA or gDNA used as material had been derived from T cells, B-cell-depleted T cells, or PBMCs.

The V end lost 4 bases, the J end lost 1 base, and 11 bases lay between the germline ends. CDR1 is SGHRS and CDR2 is YFSETQ in the germline V gene. The CDR3 has 14 amino acids. TCRdb keeps only in-frame clones here, not all; method: immunoSEQ multiplex PCR. In the table there are some 130,000 clones, approximately 86% of which are singletons. The Seattle patients, enrolled during active infection, were followed longitudinally. Material for sequencing was peripheral blood. This chain joins TRBV5-1 and TRBJ1-2; tentatively, D is TRBD1 (5 bases). This sequence was found in a woman aged 70-85 years with COVID-19, enrolled during active disease. The CDR3 DNA reads TGCGCCAGCAGCCCCCCGACAGATAACTATGGCTACACCTTC. This encodes CASSPPTDNYGYTF.